These T cell receptor beta chains were read from a single sample in a study of shared clonotypes between healthy human individuals. Produced via immunoSEQ multiplex PCR; TCRdb's table is partial and in-frame only. The table lists roughly 2.2 million clones, around 93% of them singletons. The sequencing sample was made of naive CD4+ T cells from PBMCs. All receptors come from a young man in good health. Some clones in this sample may be carry-over from other donors' samples. CDR3s include the opening cysteine and the closing phenylalanine or tryptophan. The order of the fields is CDR3 DNA, CDR3 protein, clone size, D gene, J gene, V gene. A D gene is named only where the DNA matches it firmly. Only part of the rows carry a size: once, few, many, or a class if the clone is expanded.

TGTGCCACCAGCAGAGCCGGGGGCGAGCAGTTCTTC,CATSRAGGEQFF,-,-,TRBJ2-1,TRBV15
TGTGCCAGCAGTACTCCGACTGTTAGCAATCAGCCCCAGCATTTT,CASSTPTVSNQPQHF,-,-,TRBJ1-5,TRBV28
TGCAGCGTTGATTGGGGGACGACTAACTATGGCTACACCTTC,CSVDWGTTNYGYTF,-,-,TRBJ1-2,TRBV29-1
TGCAGCGTTGAATTGGGGGGCCGGTACGAGCAGTACTTC,CSVELGGRYEQYF,-,-,TRBJ2-7,TRBV29-1
TGTGCCAGCAGCGGTTCCATGAACACTGAAGCTTTCTTT,CASSGSMNTEAFF,-,-,TRBJ1-1,TRBV14
TGCGCCAGCACCGTAATGCCGGGACTAGCGGGACATGAGCAGTTCTTC,CASTVMPGLAGHEQFF,once,TRBD2,TRBJ2-1,TRBV5-1
TGTGCCAGCAGCCATGAGGGACTAGCGGATGAGCAGTTCTTC,CASSHEGLADEQFF,-,TRBD2,TRBJ2-1,TRBV5-4
TGTGCCAGCAGTGTACAGGGTGGGGATACGCAGTATTTT,CASSVQGGDTQYF,-,-,TRBJ2-3,TRBV6-1
TGTGCCAGCAGCTTAGGGACTAGCGGGAACGAGCAGTACTTC,CASSLGTSGNEQYF,-,TRBD2,TRBJ2-7,TRBV7-2
TGTGCCAGCTCACCACTGTTCCGGGGCCAGGGATCCGGGGAGCTGTTTTTT,CASSPLFRGQGSGELFF,-,-,TRBJ2-2,TRBV18
TGTGCCAGCAGCAAGGGGCCGGGACAGGGGGCTACCCGACGGACTGAAGCTTTCTTT,CASSKGPGQGATRRTEAFF,-,TRBD1,TRBJ1-1,TRBV5-4
TGTGCCAGCAGTTCAACTCAGGGGCTACGGAATCAGCCCCAGCATTTT,CASSSTQGLRNQPQHF,-,-,TRBJ1-5,TRBV6-6
TGTGCCGGCCCCGAAGAGGGGTGGGGGTTCTTC,CAGPEEGWGFF,-,-,TRBJ2-1,TRBV30
TGTGCCAGCAGGGCTTCGGGTGGGGAGACCCAGTACTTC,CASRASGGETQYF,-,-,TRBJ2-5,TRBV6-1
TGTGCCAGCAAGGGAGGGGTCAGATTCACAGATACGCAGTATTTT,CASKGGVRFTDTQYF,-,TRBD2,TRBJ2-3,TRBV6-6
TGTGCCAGCCACCTTCAGGGGGCGAGCTCTGGAAACACCATATATTTT,CASHLQGASSGNTIYF,-,TRBD1,TRBJ1-3,TRBV2
TGCGCCAGCAGAGGCGGTTGGCTGGGAGGATCCTACGAGCAGTACTTC,CASRGGWLGGSYEQYF,-,-,TRBJ2-7,TRBV5-1
TGTGCCAGCAGTCCCTTACCAGGACTAGCGGTGATTAGGGATACGCAGTATTTT,CASSPLPGLAVIRDTQYF,-,TRBD2,TRBJ2-3,TRBV28
TGCGCCAGCAGCCAGGTCGGCACTAATGAAAAACTGTTTTTT,CASSQVGTNEKLFF,few,-,TRBJ1-4,TRBV4-1
TGTGCCAGTAGTAGACAGGGTCTAGCGGGATCGGGGAGCCCGTTCTTC,CASSRQGLAGSGSPFF,-,TRBD2,TRBJ2-1,TRBV19
TGTGCCAGCAGTTACCGGGCCGGGGAGCTGTTTTTT,CASSYRAGELFF,-,-,TRBJ2-2,TRBV6-5
TGTGCCAGCAGCCACAGGGAATCGGAGCACGAGCAGTACTTC,CASSHRESEHEQYF,-,-,TRBJ2-7,TRBV7-9
TGCGCCAGCAGTGATGGCGGGATCTGGGACAATGAGCAGTTCTTC,CASSDGGIWDNEQFF,-,-,TRBJ2-1,TRBV10-1
TGTGCCAGCAGCGCTAGCGGGAACTACAATGAGCAGTTCTTC,CASSASGNYNEQFF,-,TRBD2,TRBJ2-1,TRBV9
TGCAGCGCCTTAGCGGTAGCCAAAAACATTCAGTACTTC,CSALAVAKNIQYF,-,-,TRBJ2-4,TRBV29-1
TGCGCCAGCGCTAGCAGCAATGAGCAGTTCTTC,CASASSNEQFF,-,-,TRBJ2-1,TRBV10-1
TGCGCCAGCAGCCAGCCTTGGCAGAAGAAAAGGTACGAGCAGTACTTC,CASSQPWQKKRYEQYF,-,-,TRBJ2-7,TRBV4-1
TGCGCCAGCAGTCCGGGACTAGCCTACAATGAGCAGTTCTTC,CASSPGLAYNEQFF,-,TRBD2,TRBJ2-1,TRBV10-2
TGTGCCAGCAGCAATCCGACCGATGACGCGGCCGGGGAGCTGTTTTTT,CASSNPTDDAAGELFF,-,-,TRBJ2-2,TRBV21-1
TGTGCCAGCACGAACGAGGAGACCCAGTACTTC,CASTNEETQYF,-,-,TRBJ2-5,TRBV28
TGTGCCAGCAGCTACCGACAAGATAGCAATCAGCCCCAGCATTTT,CASSYRQDSNQPQHF,-,-,TRBJ1-5,TRBV27
TGCGCCAGCAGCCAGGGGGTAAACACTGAAGCTTTCTTT,CASSQGVNTEAFF,-,TRBD1,TRBJ1-1,TRBV5-1
TGTGCCAGCAGTCGACAGAGCCAAGAGACCCAGTACTTC,CASSRQSQETQYF,once,-,TRBJ2-5,TRBV6-5
TGCGCCAGCAGCCCCCCCGGGCTCCGGTTTAACAATGAGCAGTTCTTC,CASSPPGLRFNNEQFF,-,-,TRBJ2-1,TRBV5-1
TGTGCCAGCAGTGTACAGGGGGCCCGCGATACGCAGTATTTT,CASSVQGARDTQYF,-,TRBD1,TRBJ2-3,TRBV28
TGTGCCAGCAGCTTACTGGGGGGGGCAGGTCAGCCCCAGCATTTT,CASSLLGGAGQPQHF,-,-,TRBJ1-5,TRBV7-9
TGCAGCGCAACTCGGGTCTATGGCTACACCTTC,CSATRVYGYTF,-,-,TRBJ1-2,TRBV29-1
TGTGCCAGCAGCTTAGACAGGAACTATGGCTACACCTTC,CASSLDRNYGYTF,-,-,TRBJ1-2,TRBV11-2
TGCGCCAGCAGCCATCCTCCCTTGAACACTGAAGCTTTCTTT,CASSHPPLNTEAFF,-,-,TRBJ1-1,TRBV4-3
TGTGCCAGCTCACCACTCTCGACGGCGAACACCGGGGAGCTGTTTTTT,CASSPLSTANTGELFF,-,-,TRBJ2-2,TRBV18
TGTGCCAGTAGTCCCATGGGGGGGCTCGAGCAGTACTTC,CASSPMGGLEQYF,few,-,TRBJ2-7,TRBV19
TGTGCCAGCAGCTGGCGACTAGCGGGACCCCAAATTCATGAGCAGTTCTTC,CASSWRLAGPQIHEQFF,once,TRBD2,TRBJ2-1,TRBV5-6
TGTGCCAGCAGTTACTCGGGCAGGCCCTATGGCTACACCTTC,CASSYSGRPYGYTF,-,-,TRBJ1-2,TRBV6-5
TGTGCCAGCAGTTTATCGGCAGATACGCAGTATTTT,CASSLSADTQYF,-,-,TRBJ2-3,TRBV28
TGTGCCAGCTCACCAAAGGGGGACGGGGCTTTCTTT,CASSPKGDGAFF,few,-,TRBJ1-1,TRBV18
TGTGCCAGCCGACTTAATGTGGGCACTGAAGCTTTCTTT,CASRLNVGTEAFF,-,-,TRBJ1-1,TRBV6-1
TGTGCCAGCAGCGTAGCGGGAGCCCGCTACGAGCAGTACTTC,CASSVAGARYEQYF,-,-,TRBJ2-7,TRBV9
TGCGCCAGCAGCCTATCAATTAACAGTGGACGAGAGACCCAGTACTTC,CASSLSINSGRETQYF,-,-,TRBJ2-5,TRBV4-1
TGTGCCAGTACCCAAAGGGGTAGGAGTCCCGGGGAGCTGTTTTTT,CASTQRGRSPGELFF,-,-,TRBJ2-2,TRBV19
TGTGCCAGTTGGCGGCGAGCTTTGGGACAGGGCGGCACTGAAGCTTTCTTT,CASWRRALGQGGTEAFF,-,TRBD1,TRBJ1-1,TRBV19
TGTGCCTGGAGTGTAATGGGAGATAGCAATCAGCCCCAGCATTTT,CAWSVMGDSNQPQHF,-,-,TRBJ1-5,TRBV30
TGTGCCAGCAGGAGTGCCAATGAGCAGTTCTTC,CASRSANEQFF,-,-,TRBJ2-1,TRBV6-6
TGTGCCACCAGCACAGCCGGGACAACTGCTAACTATGGCTACACCTTC,CATSTAGTTANYGYTF,-,-,TRBJ1-2,TRBV15
TGTGCCAGCAGCCCCGGGACTAGCGCCTTACAAGAGACCCAGTACTTC,CASSPGTSALQETQYF,-,TRBD2,TRBJ2-5,TRBV7-3
TGTGCCAGTAGTATAACAGGGAGGGTTGAGCAGTTCTTC,CASSITGRVEQFF,-,-,TRBJ2-1,TRBV19
TGTGCCACCAGCAGCAGACAGGGCCTCTCCTACGAGCAGTACTTC,CATSSRQGLSYEQYF,-,TRBD1,TRBJ2-7,TRBV15
TGTGCCAGCAGGAGGACAGGGGGCGGCGAGCAGTACTTC,CASRRTGGGEQYF,-,TRBD1,TRBJ2-7,TRBV27